Below are 24 T cell receptor beta chains sequenced from a single sample in a study of blood T cells in healthy people across ages. Primed by a sample-barcoded 5' primer and a J-beta primer mix, a second PCR proceeded for 7 to 11 cycles. TCRdb ran MiXCR on the 5' RACE reads and lists one entry per CDR3 protein. The sample contains about 800,000 distinct CDR3 sequences, 20% to 30% of which appear only once. Separately, the same data were catalogued under a study of T cells of mothers and their children.

Sequencing was done on a sample of blood. The source is a boy aged 5-17 years in good health.

This clonotype was seen only a few times. This sequence joins TRBV4-3 and TRBJ2-5; possibly TRBD2 for D (5 bases). Per germline, CDR1 LGHNA and CDR2 YSLEER. CDR3 length: 15 residues. The germline V and J ends were trimmed by 4 bases and 7 bases, with 19 bases remaining between them. CDR3 in amino acids: CASSPGSGTEGTQYF. CDR3 in DNA: TGCGCCAGCAGCCCTGGGAGCGGTACTGAGGGGACCCAGTACTTC.

A single count supports this clonotype. The DNA for the CDR3 is TGTGCCAGCATCGTAGGGGCGGGGGAGACCCAGTACTTC. It codes for CASIVGAGETQYF. The chain is built from TRBV7-2 and TRBJ2-5, with a weak D call TRBD2 (6 bases). CDR1 is SGHTA and CDR2 is FQGNSA in the germline V gene. V lost 7 bases to trimming and J lost 5 bases, with 14 bases between them. The CDR3 spans 13 residues.

This clonotype was detected only a few times. This rearrangement joins TRBV7-2 to TRBJ2-5; unclear D gene. Germline V gives CDR1 SGHTA, CDR2 FQGNSA. Trimming took off 1 base at V and 2 bases at J, with 11 bases between the two ends. The length of the CDR3 is 15 residues. The CDR3 region is CASSLVVGLQETQYF. Written as DNA, the CDR3 is TGTGCCAGCAGCTTAGTAGTTGGGCTTCAAGAGACCCAGTACTTC.

This clonotype was counted a few times. The gene calls are TRBV7-2 and TRBJ2-7, with 7 bases matching TRBD1. Germline CDR1 is SGHTA and CDR2 is FQGNSA. The V and J ends lost 5 bases and 0 bases, in that order; junction bases with no gene match: 10. This CDR3 region has 16 residues. CDR3 nucleotide sequence: TGTGCCAGCAGCCCCTCAGGGGGTGCGAGCTCCTACGAGCAGTACTTC. It codes for CASSPSGGASSYEQYF.

This clonotype was counted between two and nine times. The rearrangement links TRBV7-9 to TRBJ2-3; TRBD2 matches 13 bases. With V trimmed by 3 bases and J by 1 base, 10 bases remained unmatched. This CDR3 spans 19 amino acids. From germline, CDR1 is SEHNR and CDR2 FQNEAQ (reference sequence). The CDR3 here is CASSFPLAGGPSGTDTQYF. The DNA of the CDR3 is TGTGCCAGCAGCTTCCCACTAGCGGGAGGGCCCTCGGGCACAGATACGCAGTATTTT. Full variable domain (remainder filled in from reference TRBV7-9 and TRBJ2-3): DTGVSQNPRHKITKRGQNVTFRCDPISEHNRLYWYRQTLGQGPEFLTYFQNEAQLEKSRLLSDRFSAERPKGSFSTLEIQRTEQGDSAMYLCASSFPLAGGPSGTDTQYFGPGTRLTVL.

The chain has TRBV6-1 and TRBJ2-5; 9 bases fit TRBD1. Trimming at V came to 6 bases and at J to 6 bases, leaving 8 bases not matched to a gene. The CDR3 length is 14 residues. Germline CDR1 is MNHNS and CDR2 is SASEGT. The CDR3 DNA sequence: TGTGCCAGCAGGGAATACAGGGGGCGCAAGACCCAGTACTTC. Translation gives CASREYRGRKTQYF.

The chain recombines TRBV5-1 with TRBJ2-4; 8 bases map to TRBD1. Germline V gene data show CDR1 as SGHRS and CDR2 as YFSETQ. The CDR3 covers 16 residues. Unmatched junction bases numbered 7, after V lost 3 bases and J lost 2 bases. The CDR3 nucleotides are TGCGCCAGCAGCTCAGGGACAGGTGAAACCAAAAACATTCAGTACTTC. Translation gives CASSSGTGETKNIQYF.

This clonotype was seen a few times. V usage is TRBV29-1 and J usage is TRBJ2-1; D is uncertain. This CDR3 comprises 11 residues. Germline V gene sequence: CDR1 SQVTM, CDR2 ANQGSEA. V lost 4 bases, J lost 3 bases, and 4 bases lay in between. The CDR3 here is CSVVNYNEQFF. CDR3 in DNA: TGCAGCGTTGTCAACTACAATGAGCAGTTCTTC.

The genes are TRBV2 and TRBJ2-5; 8 positions match TRBD1. With 4 bases clipped from V and 5 bases from J, the junction kept 6 bases outside the gene matches. CDR1 SNHLY and CDR2 FYNNEI come from the germline V gene. CDR3 length equals 14 residues. CDR3 in amino acids: CASSGETGAETQYF. CDR3 sequence (DNA): TGTGCCAGCAGTGGGGAGACAGGGGCCGAGACCCAGTACTTC.

This clonotype has only a few counts. The J gene is TRBJ2-1, the V gene TRBV7-6; the match to TRBD2 covers 8 bases. Trimming at V came to 1 base and at J to 0 bases, leaving 8 bases not matched to a gene. Germline V CDR1 and CDR2: SGHVS, FNYEAQ. The CDR3 spans 18 residues. CDR3 residues: CASSLDVSGALSYNEQFF. The CDR3 coding sequence is TGTGCCAGCAGCTTAGACGTTAGCGGGGCCCTCTCCTACAATGAGCAGTTCTTC.

This chain links TRBV12-5 with TRBJ1-3, with 7 bases identical to TRBD1. Germline CDR1 is LGHNT and CDR2 is FRNRAP. The junction had 11 bases not matched to a gene; V was cut back by 0 bases and J by 0 bases. This CDR3 region has 19 residues. CDR3 sequence: CASGLVNPMTGFSGNTIYF. CDR3 nucleotide sequence: TGTGCTAGTGGTTTGGTAAATCCCATGACAGGGTTCTCTGGAAACACCATATATTTT.

This clonotype showed up just a few times. The rearrangement uses TRBV5-4 and TRBJ1-5; D may be TRBD1 (6 bases). V lost 4 bases to trimming and J lost 1 base, with 15 bases between them. This CDR3 has 16 residues. Germline CDR1 is SGHNT and CDR2 is YYREEE (reference sequence). The CDR3, as DNA: TGTGCCAGCAGCGACGGGGGGGGCAGGAGCAATCAGCCCCAGCATTTT. Translating gives CASSDGGGRSNQPQHF.

This clonotype showed up just a few times. The rearrangement uses TRBV19 and TRBJ1-4; no definite D call. V lost 3 bases, J lost 8 bases, and 13 bases lay in between. Looked up from germline, CDR1 is LNHDA and CDR2 is SQIVND (reference sequence). The CDR3 has 14 amino acids. The DNA for the CDR3 is TGTGCCAGTAGTATTGACCTTCATGGCGAAAAACTGTTTTTT. Protein: CASSIDLHGEKLFF. Based on the CDR3 plus reference TRBV19 and TRBJ1-4, the full variable domain is DGGITQSPKYLFRKEGQNVTLSCEQNLNHDAMYWYRQDPGQGLRLIYYSQIVNDFQKGDIAEGYSVSREKKESFPLTVTSAQKNPTAFYLCASSIDLHGEKLFFGSGTQLSVL.

The chain has TRBV13 and TRBJ2-7, with 8 bases that match TRBD2. In germline, CDR1 is PRHDT, CDR2 FYEKMQ (reference sequence). With 0 bases clipped from V and 6 bases from J, the junction kept 10 bases outside the gene matches. This CDR3 has 16 amino acids. The CDR3: CASSLGGISGAREQYF. The CDR3 DNA reads as TGTGCCAGCAGCTTAGGCGGTATTAGCGGGGCTCGCGAGCAGTACTTC.

The chain has TRBV7-8 and TRBJ2-1; unclear D gene. CDR3 length equals 16 residues. V shed 4 bases and J shed 0 bases, with 13 bases lying between them. Germline assignment: CDR1 SGHVS and CDR2 FQNEAQ. The CDR3 DNA sequence: TGTGCCAGCAGCTCTATAGCCGGCTTCTCCTACAATGAGCAGTTCTTC. Its protein product is CASSSIAGFSYNEQFF.

This chain joins TRBV7-2 and TRBJ2-5; D not resolved. TRBJ2-7 explains the end of the DNA better; the J call may be wrong. This CDR3 has 13 residues. Germline lookup yields CDR1 SGHTA and CDR2 FQGNSA. CDR3 sequence reads: CASSLENRYEQYF. DNA for the CDR3: TGTGCCAGCAGCTTAGAGAACAGATACGAGCAGTACTTC.

There are a few counts of this clonotype. J is TRBJ2-7 and V is TRBV12-3 or TRBV12-4; 13 nucleotides line up with TRBD2. The length of the CDR3 is 21 residues. J gave up 2 bases and V 2 bases, and 18 bases lay outside the gene matches. The CDR3 nucleotides are TGTGCCAGCAGTTTAATGTATCGGACAGCGCGACTAGCGGGAGGCACCTACGAGCAGTACTTC. It yields the protein CASSLMYRTARLAGGTYEQYF.

This clonotype has a handful of counts. The germline gene is not matched at one end of the junction; a read error may be the cause. The V call is TRBV12-3 or TRBV12-4, the J call TRBJ1-5, with TRBD1 matching over 8 bases. This CDR3 is 15 amino acids long. The CDR3: CASSPGTGTNQPRHF. CDR3 bases: TGTGCCAGCAGCCCCGGGACAGGCACCAATCAGCCCCGGCATTTT.

V usage is TRBV7-9 and J usage is TRBJ1-5, with D maybe TRBD1 (5 bases). The CDR3 is 14 residues long. V shed 6 bases and J shed 7 bases, with 16 bases lying between them. Germline values: CDR1 SEHNR, CDR2 FQNEAQ (reference sequence). The CDR3 DNA sequence: TGTGCCAGCAGTCCATCAGGGAGCGACCAGCCCCAGCATTTT. This translates into CASSPSGSDQPQHF.

The V gene is TRBV29-1, the J gene TRBJ2-5, with 9 bases identical to TRBD1. Judging by the DNA end, TRBJ2-7 fits better; the J call may be wrong. Germline CDR1 is SQVTM and CDR2 is ANQGSEA. This CDR3 is built from 11 residues. The chain's CDR3 is CSVTTGGEQYF. CDR3 coding DNA: TGCAGCGTTACGACAGGGGGCGAGCAGTACTTC.

This clonotype was seen once. The V gene is TRBV5-1, the J gene TRBJ2-5; 8 nucleotides agree with TRBD1. CDR3 length equals 17 residues. Germline V gene data show CDR1 as SGHRS and CDR2 as YFSETQ. With 3 bases clipped from V and 2 bases from J, the junction kept 12 bases outside the gene matches. Written as DNA, the CDR3 is TGCGCCAGCAGCTGGCTCCCGGGACAGGCAAGACAAGAGACCCAGTACTTC. Translation gives CASSWLPGQARQETQYF. Full variable domain (remainder filled in from reference TRBV5-1 and TRBJ2-5): KAGVTQTPRYLIKTRGQQVTLSCSPISGHRSVSWYQQTPGQGLQFLFEYFSETQRNKGNFPGRFSGRQFSNSRSEMNVSTLELGDSALYLCASSWLPGQARQETQYFGPGTRLLVL.

This chain uses TRBV9 with TRBJ1-5, with 7 positions matching TRBD1. V trimming: 0 bases; J trimming: 5 bases; junction bases outside the gene matches: 2. This CDR3 is built from 14 residues. The germline gives CDR1 SGDLS, CDR2 YYNGEE. CDR3 coding DNA: TGTGCCAGCAGCGTAGAGGGGGCCTATCAGCCCCAGCATTTT. As protein: CASSVEGAYQPQHF.

The chain couples TRBV29-1 to TRBJ1-1, with D tentatively TRBD1 (6 bases). This CDR3 is 13 amino acids long. The germline V and J ends were trimmed by 7 bases and 4 bases, with 16 bases remaining between them. CDR1 SQVTM and CDR2 ANQGSEA come from the germline V gene. The CDR3 spells CSALQGRSTEAFF. In nucleotides, the CDR3 is TGCAGCGCTTTACAGGGAAGGAGCACTGAAGCTTTCTTT.

Only one count was recorded for this clonotype. The chain recombines TRBV25-1 with TRBJ1-5, with 9 bases fitting TRBD1. The V gene end was trimmed by 2 bases and the J gene end by 5 bases; junction bases not matched to a gene: 4. The length of the CDR3 is 15 residues. Per germline, CDR1 MGHDK and CDR2 SYGVNS. The CDR3 loop is CASSELTGGHQPQHF. In DNA, the CDR3 is TGTGCCAGCAGTGAACTGACAGGGGGGCATCAGCCCCAGCATTTT.